The 7 T cell receptor beta chains in this list originate from one sample, sequenced in a study of blood T cell repertoires in COVID-19. Here immunoSEQ multiplex PCR was the method, and the copy in TCRdb shows in-frame clones only, minus some. The repertoire holds approximately 170,000 clones, around four fifths seen once, with roughly 8% in the top ten. Sequencing was carried out using PBMCs or T cells enriched from blood (not recorded which). Receptors were obtained from a woman aged 45 to 65 who had recovered from COVID-19.

The chain is built from TRBV4-3 and TRBJ1-1; weak D call: TRBD1 (6 bases). The V end lost 6 bases, the J end lost 0 bases, and 8 bases lay between the germline ends. The CDR3 runs 13 residues. In germline, CDR1 is LGHNA, CDR2 YSLEER. DNA of the CDR3: TGCGCCAGCAGAGGGACACTGAACACTGAAGCTTTCTTT. It encodes CASRGTLNTEAFF.

V is TRBV5-6 and J is TRBJ1-2, with 9 bases matching TRBD1. Trimming cost V 5 bases and J 8 bases; bases outside gene matches: 13. The V gene's germline CDR1 is SGHDT and CDR2 YYEEEE. The CDR3 consists of 15 residues. CDR3: CASSKPGQGYEGYTF. The CDR3 DNA sequence: TGTGCCAGCAGTAAGCCGGGACAGGGATATGAGGGCTACACCTTC.

The DNA for the CDR3 is TGTGCCACCAGTTCCACTAGCGGAGGCGAGTACAATGAGCAGTTCTTC. It codes for CATSSTSGGEYNEQFF. This chain connects TRBV24-1 to TRBJ2-1; 8 bases fit TRBD2. From germline, CDR1 is KGHDR and CDR2 SFDVKD. Trimming cost V 6 bases and J 4 bases; bases outside gene matches: 10. This CDR3 region has 16 residues.

This clone was detected only once. This sequence joins TRBV6-5 and TRBJ2-7, with a weak D call TRBD1 (6 bases). Germline loops: CDR1 MNHEY, CDR2 SVGAGI. This CDR3 is 13 amino acids long. Trimming cost V 6 bases and J 5 bases, with 14 bases left between them. In DNA, the CDR3 is TGTGCCAGCAGGATGACAGGTTCAGACGAGCAGTACTTC. As protein: CASRMTGSDEQYF.

CDR3 sequence: CATSPGQGVQPQHF. In DNA, the CDR3 is TGTGCCACCAGTCCGGGACAGGGTGTTCAGCCCCAGCATTTT. The V and J genes are TRBV24-1 and TRBJ1-5; 9 positions agree with TRBD1. Germline V CDR1 and CDR2: KGHDR, SFDVKD. CDR3 length: 14 residues. V lost 6 bases, J lost 6 bases, and 5 bases stayed unmatched.

The chain has TRBV9 and TRBJ1-5; D is unresolved. CDR3 length: 15 residues. Germline lookup yields CDR1 SGDLS and CDR2 YYNGEE. Trimming stripped 3 bases from V and 3 bases from J, with 13 bases between. The CDR3 reads CASSATSGPNQPQHF. Here the CDR3 DNA reads TGTGCCAGCAGCGCTACATCAGGTCCCAATCAGCCCCAGCATTTT. Supplemented by reference TRBV9 and TRBJ1-5, the full variable domain reads DSGVTQTPKHLITATGQRVTLRCSPRSGDLSVYWYQQSLDQGLQFLIQYYNGEERAKGNILERFSAQQFPDLHSELNLSSLELGDSALYFCASSATSGPNQPQHFGDGTRLSIL.

The chain has TRBV4-3 and TRBJ2-1; 9 nucleotides line up with TRBD1. The junction had 8 bases not matched to a gene; V was cut back by 4 bases and J by 4 bases. Germline assignment: CDR1 LGHNA and CDR2 YSLEER. The CDR3 spans 16 residues. The CDR3 coding sequence is TGCGCCAGCAGCCTCTACAAAGGGACAGGGTACAATGAGCAGTTCTTC. Translating it yields CASSLYKGTGYNEQFF.